This T cell receptor (beta chain) was captured by sequencing in a study of shared clonotypes between healthy human individuals. The naive CD8 fraction comprised CD45RO-negative cells positively selected for CCR7 and excluded terminally differentiated effector memory CD45RA+ cells. Concerning this clone: Its antigen remains unidentified.

The CDR3 totals 16 residues. Trimming cost V 1 base and J 3 bases, with 13 bases left between them. In germline, CDR1 is MGHRA, CDR2 YSYEKL. Study results and limitations: Shared across four donors were around 5% of the naive CD4 clonotypes.

Produced via immunoSEQ multiplex PCR; TCRdb's table is partial and in-frame only. The table has under 2,000,000 clones, approximately 94% seen once. The sequence was obtained from a man aged 18 to 35 in good health. Material for sequencing was naive CD8+ T cells sorted from blood. This chain connects TRBV4-1 to TRBJ2-1; the D call may be TRBD1 or TRBD2 (6 bases each). The CDR3 loop reads CASSQAPGAFYNEQFF. The CDR3 coding sequence is TGCGCCAGCAGCCAAGCACCGGGGGCGTTCTACAATGAGCAGTTCTTC.